The clone carrying this T cell receptor (beta chain) was seen many times. Its antigen remains unidentified. Authors' methods: Per sample, the median was 95,638 TCRs, with values from about 24,000 to 680,000. TCRdb itself ran the RACE reads through MiXCR, one entry per CDR3 protein. The V and J calls come from TCRdb's annotation, not from the publication. The sample shows about 64,000 distinct CDR3 sequences, about 10% of them seen only once. The sample originates from a study of human T cells and chemical hapten exposure. Notes on the study in general: Positively correlated with patch test score were the counts of PT1 expanded TCRs.

The sample's time point: patch test 3, about 24 weeks after DPC sensitization. As for treatment: therapeutic diphenylcyclopropenone sensitization with weekly scalp DPC. The CDR3 contains 16 residues. J gave up 0 bases and V 4 bases, and 8 bases lay outside the gene matches. The V gene's germline CDR1 is SGHDT and CDR2 YYEEEE. The clonotype was recovered from a woman in her 30s with alopecia areata. Some clones in this sample may be carry-over from other donors' samples. The sequenced sample was whole blood, obtained in connection with sensitization to the hapten diphenylcyclopropenone (DPC). The gene calls are TRBV5-6 and TRBJ2-7; 9 bases map to TRBD1. The DNA of the CDR3 is TGTGCCAGCAGCATTCTACAGGGGGCCTTCTCCTACGAGCAGTACTTC. This codes for CASSILQGAFSYEQYF.